The T cell receptor beta chain under discussion was sequenced for a study of cytomegalovirus exposure and HLA in healthy donors. Study-wide findings and caveats: Fewer N-insertions than the approximately 610-donor mean were reportedly shown by an Asian-associated ancestry cluster in a later analysis.

V was cut by 1 base and J by 7 bases, with 15 bases left in between. This CDR3 comprises 15 residues. CDR1 is LNHNV and CDR2 is YYDKDF in the germline V gene (reference sequence). The PCR ran on 60 Vbeta and 13 Jbeta primers. Data came from immunoSEQ multiplex PCR; TCRdb stores just in-frame clones and leaves some out. The sample yields 160,000 or so clones, over 80% seen once. On this clone: What it binds is unknown.

The rearrangement links TRBV15 to TRBJ2-3; D unresolved. This sequence was found in a woman between 18 and 29 years old in good health and CMV-seronegative. The sample was PBMCs. CDR3 in DNA: TGTGCCACCAGCAGAGCTAGTTCTGGTGCTTATACGCAGTATTTT. Translation: CATSRASSGAYTQYF.